This T cell receptor beta chain was sequenced for a study of blood T cell repertoires in COVID-19. Overall study: COVID-19 samples, acute and convalescent, were from the United States, Italy and Spain. Sources were T cells, B-cell-depleted T cells, or PBMCs; the material itself was cDNA or gDNA.

This clone has a handful of counts. The protocol was immunoSEQ multiplex PCR, while the TCRdb copy is restricted to in-frame clones and leaves out a portion. This table holds 90,000 to 110,000 clones, less than 85% found once. Between the trimmed V and J ends, which lost 4 bases and 5 bases, there was a span of 7 bases. In germline, CDR1 is SGHNT, CDR2 YYREEE (reference sequence). The CDR3 is made up of 12 amino acids. The TCR comes from a woman between 55 and 75 years old with acute or convalescent COVID-19. Specimen: peripheral blood. The chain links TRBV5-4 to TRBJ2-1; D gene unclear. DNA of the CDR3: TGTGCCAGCAGCCCAGCGAACAATGAGCAGTTCTTC. It is translated as CASSPANNEQFF.